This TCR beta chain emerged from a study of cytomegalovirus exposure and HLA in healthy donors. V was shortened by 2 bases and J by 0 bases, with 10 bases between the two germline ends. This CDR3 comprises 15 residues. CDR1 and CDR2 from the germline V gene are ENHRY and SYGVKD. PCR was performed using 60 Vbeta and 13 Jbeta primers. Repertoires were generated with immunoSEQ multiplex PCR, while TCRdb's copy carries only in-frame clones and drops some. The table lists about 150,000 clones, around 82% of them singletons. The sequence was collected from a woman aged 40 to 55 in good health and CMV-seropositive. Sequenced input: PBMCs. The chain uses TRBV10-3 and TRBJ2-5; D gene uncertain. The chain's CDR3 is CAISEDGRYQETQYF. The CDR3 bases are TGTGCCATCAGTGAGGATGGCAGGTACCAAGAGACCCAGTACTTC.